The 30 T cell receptor beta chains listed next were all sequenced from one sample in a study of shared clonotypes between healthy human individuals. Assay: immunoSEQ multiplex PCR; the TCRdb copy retains only in-frame clones and omits some. This sample carries about 2 million clones, approximately 95% of them seen once, and the ten largest clones take approximately 0.13%. The sequencing sample was made of naive CD4+ T cells sorted from blood. The subset is: CD45RA+ positively selected. The receptors stem from a man younger than 35 in good health.

The J gene is TRBJ2-7, the V gene TRBV6-1; 8 nucleotides align to TRBD1. The trim removed 4 bases at V and 2 bases at J, leaving 10 bases unmatched. The CDR3 is 16 residues long. From germline, CDR1 is MNHNS and CDR2 SASEGT. CDR3 in DNA: TGTGCCAGCAGTGGCCCAGGGGGACAGGCCCCCTACGAGCAGTACTTC. Protein product: CASSGPGGQAPYEQYF.

This rearrangement joins TRBV7-2 to TRBJ2-3; the D is unclear. The CDR3 spans 16 residues. The V end lost 3 bases, the J end lost 0 bases, and 13 bases lay between the germline ends. Germline V gene sequence: CDR1 SGHTA, CDR2 FQGNSA. The chain's CDR3 is CASSFGRYLSTDTQYF. In nucleotides, the CDR3 is TGTGCCAGCAGCTTCGGTCGCTACCTTAGCACAGATACGCAGTATTTT.

About this clone itself: Other DNA sequences in the sample encode the same CDR3. The CDR3 spells CASSLEGPNEQFF. The DNA for the CDR3 is TGTGCCAGCAGCTTAGAAGGCCCCAATGAGCAGTTCTTC. The rearrangement uses TRBV7-9 and TRBJ2-1; no firm D call. Germline CDR1 reads SEHNR; CDR2 reads FQNEAQ (reference sequence). With 1 base removed from V and 6 bases from J, the gap between germline ends came to 7 bases. The CDR3 extends over 13 amino acids. Using reference TRBV7-9 and TRBJ2-1 for the parts outside the CDR3, the full variable domain is DTGVSQNPRHKITKRGQNVTFRCDPISEHNRLYWYRQTLGQGPEFLTYFQNEAQLEKSRLLSDRFSAERPKGSFSTLEIQRTEQGDSAMYLCASSLEGPNEQFFGPGTRLTVL.

This chain uses TRBV27 with TRBJ2-5, with TRBD2 identical over 8 bases. From germline, CDR1 is MNHEY and CDR2 SMNVEV (reference sequence). V dropped 2 bases and J dropped 1; count of bases not matched to a gene: 9. The CDR3 covers 17 residues. DNA for the CDR3: TGTGCCAGCAGTTTAGGCTATCGGGGGGGGCCCCAAGAGACCCAGTACTTC. Translated: CASSLGYRGGPQETQYF.

The chain employs TRBV5-1 and TRBJ2-2, with 11 bases identical to TRBD2. J lost 2 bases, V lost 1 base, and 7 bases had no gene match. CDR3 length: 18 amino acids. Germline V lookup: CDR1 SGHRS, CDR2 YFSETQ. The CDR3 spells CASSLSLAGGPNTGELFF. The CDR3 DNA follows: TGCGCCAGCAGCTTGAGTCTAGCGGGGGGACCTAACACCGGGGAGCTGTTTTTT.

The J gene is TRBJ2-4, the V gene TRBV12-2; the table's D call TRBD1 went unverified against the DNA. TRBV12-2 is designated a pseudogene. The CDR3 contains 16 residues. The CDR3 here is CASRLAAHRAGNIQYF. CDR3 nucleotide sequence: TGTGCAAGTCGCTTAGCGGCTCACAGGGCGGGAAACATTCAGTACTTC.

About this clone: At one end, the junction sequence differs from germline, possibly due to a read error. The chain carries TRBV30 and TRBJ2-7; 7 bases are a match to TRBD2. CDR3 size: 13 residues. The germline V gene encodes CDR1 GTSNPN and CDR2 SVGIG (reference sequence). In nucleotides, the CDR3 is TGTGCCGGGAGCGGGGCCATATATTCCGAGCAGTACTTC. Amino acid sequence: CAGSGAIYSEQYF.

Of note for this clone: The sample has other DNA sequences that encode this CDR3 too. This chain connects TRBV5-1 to TRBJ2-3; TRBD2 matches at 8 bases. Germline CDR1 SGHRS, CDR2 YFSETQ. V gave up 4 bases and J gave up 1 base; unmatched junction bases: 5. The CDR3 sequence is 15 residues long. The CDR3 region has the DNA TGCGCCAGCAGCCGTACTAGCGGTCGCACAGATACGCAGTATTTT. Amino acids: CASSRTSGRTDTQYF.

Concerning this clone itself: Other DNA sequences in the sample encode the same CDR3. The chain couples TRBV30 to TRBJ2-6; unclear D gene. The CDR3 consists of 14 residues. Germline V gene data show CDR1 as GTSNPN and CDR2 as SVGIG (reference sequence). V lost 4 bases and J lost 3, with 10 bases in between. The chain's CDR3 is CAWTPGNGANVLTF. The CDR3, as DNA: TGTGCCTGGACTCCTGGGAATGGGGCCAACGTCCTGACTTTC.

With regard to this clone: This CDR3 is also generated by other DNA sequences in the sample. The chain combines TRBV5-1 with TRBJ2-3; D is unresolved. Germline V lookup: CDR1 SGHRS, CDR2 YFSETQ. This CDR3 spans 14 amino acids. V lost 3 bases and J lost 0, with 8 bases in between. In nucleotides, the CDR3 is TGCGCCAGCAGCTCGCCCGGTAGCACAGATACGCAGTATTTT. Its translation: CASSSPGSTDTQYF.

The chain recombines TRBV5-4 with TRBJ2-7, with D tentatively TRBD1 (6 bases). This CDR3 contains 13 residues. V was trimmed by 4 bases and J by 3 bases, leaving 11 bases between them. Germline lookup yields CDR1 SGHNT and CDR2 YYREEE (reference sequence). CDR3 amino acids: CASSRTGIYEQYF. The CDR3 coding sequence is TGTGCCAGCAGCCGTACAGGGATCTACGAGCAGTACTTC. Full variable domain (rest looked up from reference TRBV5-4 and TRBJ2-7): ETGVTQSPTHLIKTRGQQVTLRCSSQSGHNTVSWYQQALGQGPQFIFQYYREEENGRGNFPPRFSGLQFPNYSSELNVNALELDDSALYLCASSRTGIYEQYFGPGTRLTVT.

The V gene is TRBV6-4, the J gene TRBJ1-2, with D perhaps TRBD1 (5 bases). Looked up from germline, CDR1 is MRHNA and CDR2 is SNTAGT. There are 15 residues in the CDR3. V shed 4 bases and J shed 5 bases, with 17 bases lying between them. CDR3: CASSAMPGAEYGYTF. The CDR3 coding sequence is TGTGCCAGCAGTGCCATGCCCGGGGCCGAATATGGCTACACCTTC.

Comments on this clone: The junction differs from germline at one of its ends, possibly a read error. This sequence joins TRBV18 and TRBJ1-1; 8 bases line up with TRBD1. Germline loops: CDR1 KGHSH, CDR2 LQKENI. This CDR3 is built from 14 residues. The CDR3 sequence: CASSPWTGNSEAFF. CDR3 DNA: TGTGCCAGCTCACCCTGGACAGGGAACTCTGAAGCTTTCTTT.

This chain joins TRBV10-3 and TRBJ2-7, with 9 bases fitting TRBD2. CDR1 is ENHRY and CDR2 is SYGVKD in the germline V gene. Trimming removed 0 bases from V and 7 bases from J; junction bases left unmatched: 7. This CDR3 is built from 15 residues. CDR3 amino acids: CAISESASGAQEQYF. CDR3 in DNA: TGTGCCATCAGTGAGTCAGCTAGCGGGGCCCAGGAGCAGTACTTC.

This CDR3 is CASSFGQGKSQGYTF. The DNA for the CDR3 is TGTGCCAGCAGCTTCGGACAGGGGAAAAGTCAGGGCTACACCTTC. This chain links TRBV11-2 with TRBJ1-2, with 9 bases lining up with TRBD1. V dropped 3 bases and J dropped 8; count of bases not matched to a gene: 10. The germline V gene encodes CDR1 SGHAT and CDR2 FQNNGV. This CDR3 has 15 residues.

The CDR3 region has the DNA TGTGCCAGCAGTGGAGACCGGGGGCGGCCCTACGAGCAGTACTTC. Residues: CASSGDRGRPYEQYF. This sequence joins TRBV25-1 and TRBJ2-7; D is possibly TRBD1 or TRBD2 (6 bases each). CDR1 is MGHDK, CDR2 SYGVNS, per germline. The CDR3 sequence is 15 residues long. Trimming pared 4 bases from V and 2 bases from J, leaving 15 bases between.

The chain uses TRBV7-9 and TRBJ2-2, with TRBD1 identical over 10 bases. V lost 5 bases to trimming and J lost 4 bases; unmatched junction nucleotides: 13. Per germline, CDR1 SEHNR and CDR2 FQNEAQ (reference sequence). The CDR3 spans 18 residues. The CDR3 DNA reads TGTGCCAGCAGCAAAGGGCACCGGGACAGGGGTTCCACCGGGGAGCTGTTTTTT. This gives the protein CASSKGHRDRGSTGELFF.

In this sample, this clone turned up once. This chain uses TRBV5-5 with TRBJ1-2; D is unclear. V lost 4 bases and J lost 0, with 10 bases in between. Germline CDR1 is SGHKS and CDR2 is YYEKEE (reference sequence). The CDR3 is 14 amino acids. The CDR3 bases are TGTGCCAGCAGCACGACCTCTTCTAACTATGGCTACACCTTC. Protein sequence: CASSTTSSNYGYTF.

The rearrangement uses TRBV5-1 and TRBJ1-2; no clear D gene. The CDR3 is 14 amino acids. V lost 4 bases, J lost 5 bases, and 15 bases lay in between. Germline V gives CDR1 SGHRS, CDR2 YFSETQ. DNA of the CDR3: TGCGCCAGCAGCGGGCCCGGGTCCCCTTATGGCTACACCTTC. Translating it yields CASSGPGSPYGYTF.

The chain has TRBV28 and TRBJ1-2, with D possibly TRBD1 on 5 matching bases. Trimming removed 8 bases from V and 4 bases from J, with 26 bases in between. The V gene's germline CDR1 is MDHEN and CDR2 SYDVKM. This CDR3 is 17 amino acids long. The DNA for the CDR3 is TGTGCCAGCGCTAACAAATATCCCGGGACGGAGACCTATGGCTACACCTTC. Protein product: CASANKYPGTETYGYTF.

J is TRBJ1-5 and V is TRBV19, with 9 bases that match TRBD1. This CDR3 is built from 14 residues. Germline V lookup: CDR1 LNHDA, CDR2 SQIVND (reference sequence). V shed 4 bases and J 6 bases; nucleotides not matched to a gene: 4. Written as DNA, the CDR3 is TGTGCCAGTAGTAGGGACAGGGTGAGTCAGCCCCAGCATTTT. This encodes CASSRDRVSQPQHF.

J is TRBJ2-1 and V is TRBV5-1; 8 positions match TRBD1. The CDR3 spans 17 residues. Germline trimming cut 3 bases from V and 0 bases from J; bases unmatched to any gene: 8. Germline V gives CDR1 SGHRS, CDR2 YFSETQ. CDR3 protein: CASSWGPDRGSYNEQFF. The DNA for the CDR3 is TGCGCCAGCAGCTGGGGGCCTGACAGGGGCTCCTACAATGAGCAGTTCTTC.

The CDR3 nucleotides read TGTGCCAGCAGCTTAGCAGAGTCCCCCTATGGCTACACCTTC. It encodes CASSLAESPYGYTF. The chain carries TRBV7-2 and TRBJ1-2; unclear D gene. Germline V CDR1 and CDR2: SGHTA, FQGNSA. The CDR3 is 14 residues long. V was pared by 0 bases and J by 4 bases, with 9 bases between.

This chain joins TRBV19 and TRBJ1-6; maybe TRBD1 (5 bases). The CDR3 length is 15 residues. Germline V gene sequence: CDR1 LNHDA, CDR2 SQIVND (reference sequence). Trimming took off 1 base at V and 9 bases at J, with 13 bases between the two ends. The CDR3 sequence: CASSIVTGPGSPLHF. For the CDR3, the DNA is TGTGCCAGTAGTATAGTCACGGGGCCGGGTTCACCCCTCCACTTT.

The table lists this clone with a few counts. This specimen includes other DNA sequences encoding the same CDR3. The chain has TRBV28 and TRBJ1-2; TRBD1 is a possible D gene (5 bases). The CDR3 sequence is 12 residues long. V lost 2 bases, J lost 4 bases, and 5 bases lay in between. Germline CDR1 is MDHEN and CDR2 is SYDVKM. The CDR3 DNA follows: TGTGCCAGCAGTTTACAGGGCTATGGCTACACCTTC. Its protein is CASSLQGYGYTF.

This chain connects TRBV6-1 to TRBJ2-1; 7 bases match TRBD1. Germline CDR1 is MNHNS and CDR2 is SASEGT. V shed 7 bases and J 4 bases; nucleotides not matched to a gene: 7. The CDR3 length is 14 residues. CDR3 residues: CASTTQGPYNEQFF. The CDR3 coding sequence is TGTGCCAGCACAACACAGGGGCCGTACAATGAGCAGTTCTTC.

The rearrangement uses TRBV15 and TRBJ1-4; D is unclear. The CDR3 is 13 amino acids. Trimming removed 0 bases from V and 5 bases from J, with 4 bases in between. Looked up from germline, CDR1 is LNHNV and CDR2 is YYDKDF (reference sequence). This CDR3 is CATSRDQNEKLFF. The CDR3 DNA is TGTGCCACCAGCAGAGATCAAAATGAAAAACTGTTTTTT. Together with reference TRBV15 and TRBJ1-4, the CDR3 gives the full variable domain: DAMVIQNPRYQVTQFGKPVTLSCSQTLNHNVMYWYQQKSSQAPKLLFHYYDKDFNNEADTPDNFQSRRPNTSFCFLDIRSPGLGDTAMYLCATSRDQNEKLFFGSGTQLSVL.

The chain uses TRBV9 and TRBJ1-3, with a possible D match to TRBD1 (5 bases). CDR1 and CDR2 from the germline V gene are SGDLS and YYNGEE. Deletions cut 4 bases from V and 2 bases from J, with 13 bases between. The CDR3 consists of 15 residues. CDR3 sequence (DNA): TGTGCCAGCAGCCCGGAAGGGGTAGCTGGAAACACCATATATTTT. Amino acids: CASSPEGVAGNTIYF.

On this clone: This CDR3 is also generated by other DNA sequences in the sample. The chain's CDR3 is CASSLVGQETQYF. The CDR3 DNA reads as TGTGCCAGCAGCTTAGTTGGGCAAGAGACCCAGTACTTC. This rearrangement joins TRBV7-2 to TRBJ2-5; D unclear. Trimming took 1 base from V and 2 from J, leaving 5 bases between them. The CDR3 loop spans 13 amino acids. From germline, CDR1 is SGHTA and CDR2 FQGNSA.

The chain couples TRBV6-1 to TRBJ1-4; D is uncertain. The ends were cut back, 3 bases at V and 0 bases at J, with 8 bases in the middle. The germline gives CDR1 MNHNS, CDR2 SASEGT. The CDR3 is 15 residues long. This CDR3 reads CASSDRWTTNEKLFF. CDR3 in DNA: TGTGCCAGCAGTGACCGGTGGACAACTAATGAAAAACTGTTTTTT.